The 7 T cell receptor beta chains presented below share a single source sample, sequenced in a study of blood T cell repertoires in COVID-19. Clones were read by immunoSEQ multiplex PCR, and TCRdb kept only the in-frame ones, dropping some. This repertoire shows more than 150,000 clones, 85% to 90% found once; its top ten account for 4%. Material: peripheral blood. The source of these receptors is a woman aged 70 to 79 with acute or convalescent COVID-19.

This chain connects TRBV28 to TRBJ2-7, with D possibly being TRBD1 (6 bases). The V gene lost 10 bases and the J gene lost 3 bases, with 19 bases spanning the gap. Germline loops: CDR1 MDHEN, CDR2 SYDVKM. The length of the CDR3 is 14 residues. The CDR3 nucleotides read TGTGCCATACACCCAGGGGCAGGACACTACGAGCAGTACTTC. It encodes CAIHPGAGHYEQYF.

This clone was observed a few times. The chain employs TRBV28 and TRBJ2-7; TRBD2 might be the D (7 bases). The ends were cut back, 7 bases at V and 3 bases at J, with 16 bases in the middle. The CDR3 covers 14 residues. In germline, CDR1 is MDHEN, CDR2 SYDVKM. CDR3 DNA: TGTGCCAGCACCTTGGGAGGGGGGCTCTACGAGCAGTACTTC. Encoded protein: CASTLGGGLYEQYF.

The chain links TRBV11-3 to TRBJ2-7; 7 nucleotides agree with TRBD1. V trimming: 1 base; J trimming: 6 bases; junction bases outside the gene matches: 3. This CDR3 region has 13 residues. Per the germline V gene, CDR1 is SGHNT and CDR2 is YENEEA. CDR3: CASSLGGTAEQYF. The DNA for the CDR3 is TGTGCCAGCAGCTTAGGGGGGACAGCCGAGCAGTACTTC.

The rearrangement joins TRBV7-9 to TRBJ2-3, with D possibly being TRBD2 (6 bases). The CDR3 contains 15 residues. Trimming removed 6 bases at V and 0 bases at J, with 13 bases between. Germline loops: CDR1 SEHNR, CDR2 FQNEAQ (reference sequence). Here the CDR3 reads CASRKIAASTDTQYF. The CDR3 region has the DNA TGTGCCAGCAGGAAGATAGCGGCTAGCACAGATACGCAGTATTTT.

The CDR3 is CAILAGRGTGELFF. CDR3 DNA: TGTGCCATCTTAGCGGGACGGGGCACCGGGGAGCTGTTTTTT. The chain recombines TRBV11-2 with TRBJ2-2; 8 nucleotides agree with TRBD2. This CDR3 spans 14 amino acids. CDR1 is SGHAT and CDR2 is FQNNGV in the germline V gene. J lost 4 bases, V lost 10 bases, and 8 bases had no gene match. Complete variable domain (other parts from reference TRBV11-2 and TRBJ2-2): EAGVAQSPRYKIIEKRQSVAFWCNPISGHATLYWYQQILGQGPKLLIQFQNNGVVDDSQLPKDRFSAERLKGVDSTLKIQPAKLEDSAVYLCAILAGRGTGELFFGEGSRLTVL.

This clone was seen only once. The rearrangement uses TRBV15 and TRBJ2-5, with 10 bases fitting TRBD2. V gave up 8 bases and J gave up 2 bases; unmatched junction bases: 8. Germline CDR1 and CDR2: LNHNV and YYDKDF (reference sequence). CDR3 length: 15 residues. CDR3 nucleotide sequence: TGTGCCACCCAGAACGGACTAGCGGTTCAAGAGACCCAGTACTTC. Translated, it gives CATQNGLAVQETQYF.

The V call is TRBV7-8, the J call TRBJ1-6; weak D call: TRBD1 (5 bases). The CDR3 has 16 amino acids. Germline V gene data show CDR1 as SGHVS and CDR2 as FQNEAQ. V lost 5 bases, J lost 11 bases, and 22 bases lay in between. CDR3 sequence (DNA): TGTGCCAGCAGCGCACAGGACCGTGTGGGGCGAGCACCCCTCCACTTT. This gives the protein CASSAQDRVGRAPLHF.